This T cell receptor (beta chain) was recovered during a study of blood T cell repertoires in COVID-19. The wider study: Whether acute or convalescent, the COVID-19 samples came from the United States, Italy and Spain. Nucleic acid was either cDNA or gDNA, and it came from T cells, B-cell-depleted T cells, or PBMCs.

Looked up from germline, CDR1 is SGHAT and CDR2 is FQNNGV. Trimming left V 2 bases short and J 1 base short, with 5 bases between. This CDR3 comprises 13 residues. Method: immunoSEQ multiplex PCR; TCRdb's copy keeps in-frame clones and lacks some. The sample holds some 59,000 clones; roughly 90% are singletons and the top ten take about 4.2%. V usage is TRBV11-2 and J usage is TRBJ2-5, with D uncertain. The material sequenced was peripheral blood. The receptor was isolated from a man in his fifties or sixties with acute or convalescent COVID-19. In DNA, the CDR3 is TGTGCCAGCAGCTTATTGCGCCAAGAGACCCAGTACTTC. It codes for CASSLLRQETQYF.